These T cell receptor beta chains were read from a single sample in a study of blood T cell repertoires in COVID-19. Sequencing used immunoSEQ multiplex PCR; TCRdb keeps in-frame clones, though not all of them. Among some 94,000 clones listed, 84% were seen once. Sequenced material: peripheral blood. These receptors were collected from a man aged 70 or older with active or convalescent COVID-19. The CDR3 runs from the conserved cysteine through the conserved F or W. D genes are given only for firm matches. Some rows mark clone size as missing; the rest say once, few, many or name a class of expanded clone.

V gene	clone size	J gene	D gene	CDR3 DNA	CDR3 protein
TRBV7-3	.	TRBJ2-3	TRBD2	TGTGCCAGCAGCCCCGGGACTAGCGCAAGCACAGATACGCAGTATTTT	CASSPGTSASTDTQYF
TRBV5-1	.	TRBJ2-7	.	TGCGCCAGCAGCTTGGGTGCAGGCGAGCAGTACTTC	CASSLGAGEQYF
TRBV18	.	TRBJ1-1	.	TGTGCCAGCTCACGACAGGAGAACACTGAAGCTTTCTTT	CASSRQENTEAFF
TRBV28	.	TRBJ1-6	.	TGTGCCAGCAGTATGCGTGGCAGGATGAGTTCACCCCTCCACTTT	CASSMRGRMSSPLHF
TRBV24-1	.	TRBJ2-7	.	TGTGCCACCAATTCCGGCAGGGACTACGAGCAGTACTTC	CATNSGRDYEQYF
TRBV6-5	once	TRBJ1-6	.	TGTGCCAGCAGGAGGAGACAGCAATTTAATTCACCCCTCCACTTT	CASRRRQQFNSPLHF
TRBV29-1	once	TRBJ2-2	TRBD1	TGCAGCGTTGGCGGAACAGGGGGCACCGGGGAGCTGTTTTTT	CSVGGTGGTGELFF
TRBV2	few	TRBJ2-1	TRBD1	TGTGCCAGCACTACGGACAGGGACAATGAGCAGTTCTTC	CASTTDRDNEQFF
TRBV5-1	.	TRBJ2-2	.	TGCGCCAGCAGCTTGGGTGAGGGAACCGGGGAGCTGTTTTTT	CASSLGEGTGELFF
TRBV6-5	.	TRBJ1-5	.	TGTGCCAGCAGTTACGAGAAATATCAGCCCCAGCATTTT	CASSYEKYQPQHF
TRBV10-3	.	TRBJ2-3	.	TGTGCCTCATCGGTGGCGGGGGCACCCACAGATACGCAGTATTTT	CASSVAGAPTDTQYF
TRBV28	.	TRBJ2-5	TRBD2	TGTGCCAGCAGCCGGCAGCGGGGGGGGGAGACCCAGTACTTC	CASSRQRGGETQYF
TRBV7-6	.	TRBJ2-5	.	TGTGCCAGCAGCTTACTGGGGGCGAGGGAGACCCAGTACTTC	CASSLLGARETQYF
TRBV30	.	TRBJ2-1	TRBD2	TGTGCCTGGAGTCAGGGACTAGCGGGCGGGGAGCAGTTCTTC	CAWSQGLAGGEQFF
TRBV5-1	few	TRBJ1-2	.	TGCGCCAGCAGCCCAGGGAGAGGACAGAGCTATGGCTACACCTTC	CASSPGRGQSYGYTF
TRBV4-1	.	TRBJ1-5	TRBD1	TGCGCCAGCAGCCAAGGGACAGGGCCCTATCAGCCCCAGCATTTT	CASSQGTGPYQPQHF
TRBV18	.	TRBJ1-3	TRBD1	TGTGCCAGCTCACCGGTTGGGACAGGCTTTGGAAACACCATATATTTT	CASSPVGTGFGNTIYF
TRBV6-6	.	TRBJ2-7	.	TGTGCCAGCAGTTACTCGTCATCCTCCTACGAGCAGTACTTC	CASSYSSSSYEQYF
TRBV11-2	.	TRBJ2-1	TRBD1	TGTGCCAGCAGCTTAGAAGGGCTCGGGACAGGGCCCTACAATGAGCAGTTCTTC	CASSLEGLGTGPYNEQFF
TRBV2	.	TRBJ2-3	.	TGTGCCACGGAGACCATAGGTCTCGCTGATACGCAGTATTTT	CATETIGLADTQYF
TRBV7-7	.	TRBJ1-1	.	TGTGCTAGCAGCTTAGCGAGGGGGAGAAGGTGGAGGTACACTGAAGCTTTCTTT	CASSLARGRRWRYTEAFF
TRBV6-5	.	TRBJ2-3	TRBD2	TGTGCCAGCGGGGCTAGCGGTAGCACAGATACGCAGTATTTT	CASGASGSTDTQYF
TRBV11-2	.	TRBJ2-3	TRBD2	TGTGCCAGCAGCTTAGCAGCGGCTAGCGGGGTACTCACAGATACGCAGTATTTT	CASSLAAASGVLTDTQYF
TRBV5-1	.	TRBJ1-6	TRBD1	TGCGCCAGCAGCCCGGACAGGGGGGCAGGTTCACCCCTCCACTTT	CASSPDRGAGSPLHF
TRBV6-6	.	TRBJ2-3	TRBD2	TGTGCCAGCGGGCGCGTTAGCGGGGTAGCAGATACGCAGTATTTT	CASGRVSGVADTQYF
TRBV28	once	TRBJ2-7	TRBD2	TGTGCCAGCAGTTCTCCGGGGGGGACTAGCGTTCATCTCGAGCAGTACTTC	CASSSPGGTSVHLEQYF
TRBV30	.	TRBJ2-3	TRBD1	TGTGCCTGGAGCGAGGGACAGCGCACAGATACGCAGTATTTT	CAWSEGQRTDTQYF
TRBV30	.	TRBJ2-5	TRBD2	TGTGCCTGGAGTCTAGCGGGGGGCATTGGGACCCAGTACTTC	CAWSLAGGIGTQYF
TRBV28	.	TRBJ1-1	TRBD1	TGTGCCAGCAGTGAGCACAGGGGTAGGAGCACTGAAGCTTTCTTT	CASSEHRGRSTEAFF
TRBV7-6	.	TRBJ2-7	.	TGTGCCAGCAGCGCCGGGTCCCAGCAGTACTTC	CASSAGSQQYF
TRBV5-6	.	TRBJ1-3	TRBD1	TGTGCCAGCAGCTTGTATTTCAGGACAGGGCCGTCCTCTGGAAACACCATATATTTT	CASSLYFRTGPSSGNTIYF
TRBV29-1	once	TRBJ1-1	TRBD1	TGCAGCGTTGAAGGAGGCAGGGGGTCCACTGAAGCTTTCTTT	CSVEGGRGSTEAFF
TRBV5-1	few	TRBJ1-1	.	TGCGCCAGCAGCTTTTCGAGTAGCTCGTCGAACACTGAAGCTTTCTTT	CASSFSSSSSNTEAFF
TRBV28	.	TRBJ1-4	.	TGTGCCAGCGGAAACCTTAGGGGAGGGGGTGAAAAACTGTTTTTT	CASGNLRGGGEKLFF
TRBV18	.	TRBJ2-1	.	TGTGCCAGCTCACCCCTTACGGCAGGGTCTAATAGTAATGAGCAGTTCTTC	CASSPLTAGSNSNEQFF
TRBV29-1	.	TRBJ1-5	.	TGCAGCGTCCTAAGGGAGCCGGGTCAGCCCCAGCATTTT	CSVLREPGQPQHF
TRBV11-3	once	TRBJ1-5	TRBD1	TGTGCCAGCAGCTTAGTAGTCAGGGGGCACGGTCAGCCCCAGCATTTT	CASSLVVRGHGQPQHF
TRBV28	.	TRBJ2-2	TRBD2	TGTGCCAGCAGTTTATCAAGTGGAAGGACTAGCACCGGGGAGCTGTTTTTT	CASSLSSGRTSTGELFF
TRBV27	.	TRBJ2-1	TRBD2	TGTGCCAGCAGTTTACGGCGGGGGGGTAATTATGAGCAGTTCTTC	CASSLRRGGNYEQFF
TRBV28	.	TRBJ2-7	.	TGTGCCAGCAGGAGGGATCCGGGAAGTAGCGAGCAGTACTTC	CASRRDPGSSEQYF
TRBV6-1	.	TRBJ2-7	.	TGTGCCAGCAGTGAATCGGGCCTGGGGGGATACGAGCAGTACTTC	CASSESGLGGYEQYF
TRBV5-1	.	TRBJ2-5	TRBD2	TGCGCCAGCAGCATTAGCGGGGGGTACCAAGAGACCCAGTACTTC	CASSISGGYQETQYF
TRBV5-4	.	TRBJ2-3	.	TGTGCCAGCAGCCCGAAAGGCGGGCGAGCTACAGATACGCAGTATTTT	CASSPKGGRATDTQYF
TRBV7-2	.	TRBJ1-6	TRBD1	TGTGCCAGCAGCCGGACAGGGGAGAATTCACCCCTCCACTTT	CASSRTGENSPLHF
TRBV11-2	.	TRBJ2-7	.	TGTGCCAGCAGCTTAGAGAGAGGGTTATACGAGCAGTACTTC	CASSLERGLYEQYF
TRBV9	.	TRBJ1-1	.	TGTGCCAGCAGCGGGGCGTCTGAGACTGAAGCTTTCTTT	CASSGASETEAFF
TRBV24-1	.	TRBJ1-4	.	TGTGCCACCATCGATTTGGACAAGGGGAGGTCTAATGAAAAACTGTTTTTT	CATIDLDKGRSNEKLFF
TRBV28	.	TRBJ1-4	.	TGTGCCAGCAGACCCTCCCCTTCGGCGGCAACTAATGAAAAACTGTTTTTT	CASRPSPSAATNEKLFF
TRBV28	.	TRBJ1-5	.	TGTGCCAGCAGTTTTTCGACGCGGGGGGGAAGCAATCAGCCCCAGCATTTT	CASSFSTRGGSNQPQHF
TRBV29-1	.	TRBJ2-1	.	TGCAGCGTTAGCGATATGGTCTACAATGAGCAGTTCTTC	CSVSDMVYNEQFF
TRBV18	.	TRBJ2-5	TRBD2	TGTGCCAGCTCACCACAAGCGGGGGGTTACCAAGAGACCCAGTACTTC	CASSPQAGGYQETQYF
TRBV6-2/TRBV6-3	.	TRBJ2-7	TRBD1	TGTGCCAGCAGTAAGGCCGGGACAGGGGGCGCCTACGAGCAGTACTTC	CASSKAGTGGAYEQYF
TRBV5-6	.	TRBJ1-5	TRBD1	TGTGCCAGCAGCTTGGGACAGGGCTTTAGCAATCAGCCCCAGCATTTT	CASSLGQGFSNQPQHF
TRBV3-1/TRBV3-2	.	TRBJ2-7	TRBD2	TGTGCCAGCAGCCCATCTAGCGGGGGTTTCTACGAGCAGTACTTC	CASSPSSGGFYEQYF
TRBV28	.	TRBJ2-5	TRBD1	TGTGCCAGCAGTCTCAACAGGGGGTGGCAAGAGACCCAGTACTTC	CASSLNRGWQETQYF
TRBV6-2/TRBV6-3	.	TRBJ2-1	TRBD2	TGTGCCAGCAGTCCCCGGACTAGCGGGGGTGATGAGCAGTTCTTC	CASSPRTSGGDEQFF